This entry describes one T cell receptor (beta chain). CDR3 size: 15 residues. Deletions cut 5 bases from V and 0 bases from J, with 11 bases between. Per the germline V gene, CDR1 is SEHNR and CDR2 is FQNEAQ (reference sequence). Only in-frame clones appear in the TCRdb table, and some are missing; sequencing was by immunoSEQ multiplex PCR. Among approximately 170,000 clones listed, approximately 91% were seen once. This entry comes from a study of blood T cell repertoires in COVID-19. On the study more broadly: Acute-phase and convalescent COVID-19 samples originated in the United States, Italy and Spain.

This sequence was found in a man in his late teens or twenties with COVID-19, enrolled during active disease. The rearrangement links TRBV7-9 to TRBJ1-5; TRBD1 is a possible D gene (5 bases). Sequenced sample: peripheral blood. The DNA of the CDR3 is TGTGCCAGCAGCGACGACAGCGATAGCAATCAGCCCCAGCATTTT. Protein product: CASSDDSDSNQPQHF.